This entry lists 7 T cell receptor beta chains sequenced from one sample in a study of cytomegalovirus exposure and HLA in healthy donors. The PCR employed 60 Vbeta primers together with 13 Jbeta primers. Method: immunoSEQ multiplex PCR; TCRdb's copy keeps in-frame clones and lacks some. The sample has over 80,000 clones; 81% are singletons. Input material: PBMCs. The receptors were gathered from a man aged 40-49 years in good health and CMV-seropositive.

The genes are TRBV19 and TRBJ2-2, with D possibly matching TRBD2 (5 bases). CDR1 LNHDA and CDR2 SQIVND come from the germline V gene (reference sequence). V lost 2 bases and J 6 bases, leaving 16 bases between the germline ends. This CDR3 contains 16 residues. The CDR3 sequence is CASSISGSFESGELFF. CDR3 in DNA: TGTGCCAGTAGTATATCGGGGTCGTTCGAATCCGGGGAGCTGTTTTTT.

CDR3 loop: CASSLQSTDTQYF. DNA of the CDR3: TGTGCCAGCAGCCTACAGAGCACAGATACGCAGTATTTT. V is TRBV7-6 and J is TRBJ2-3; D unresolved. The CDR3 has 13 amino acids. Trimming cost V 5 bases and J 0 bases, with 6 bases left between them. CDR1 is SGHVS and CDR2 is FNYEAQ in the germline V gene. The full variable domain, with the rest looked up from reference TRBV7-6 and TRBJ2-3, is GAGVSQSPRYKVTKRGQDVALRCDPISGHVSLYWYRQALGQGPEFLTYFNYEAQQDKSGLPNDRFSAERPEGSISTLTIQRTEQRDSAMYRCASSLQSTDTQYFGPGTRLTVL.

In its sample, this clone was seen once. This chain links TRBV19 with TRBJ1-2; D remains unclear. Trimming pared 5 bases from V and 8 bases from J, leaving 18 bases between. The V gene's germline CDR1 is LNHDA and CDR2 SQIVND (reference sequence). The CDR3 totals 14 residues. The CDR3 sequence is CASSAAFPLVGYTF. CDR3 in DNA: TGTGCCAGTAGTGCGGCTTTCCCCCTCGTGGGCTACACCTTC. The full variable domain, rest sourced from reference TRBV19 and TRBJ1-2, is DGGITQSPKYLFRKEGQNVTLSCEQNLNHDAMYWYRQDPGQGLRLIYYSQIVNDFQKGDIAEGYSVSREKKESFPLTVTSAQKNPTAFYLCASSAAFPLVGYTFGSGTRLTVV.

CDR3 loop: CASSSQGRVETQYF. CDR3 coding DNA: TGTGCCAGCAGCTCACAGGGGCGGGTCGAGACCCAGTACTTC. The gene calls are TRBV7-7 and TRBJ2-5, with 7 positions matching TRBD1. CDR3 length: 14 residues. Trimming cost V 4 bases and J 5 bases; bases outside gene matches: 7. CDR1 is SSHAT and CDR2 is FNYEAQ in the germline V gene (reference sequence).

This clone occurred a few times. This chain joins TRBV5-3 and TRBJ1-2, with 8 nucleotides matching TRBD1. TRBV5-3 is flagged as an ORF with uncertain function. This CDR3 is built from 15 residues. With 4 bases clipped from V and 3 bases from J, the junction kept 8 bases outside the gene matches. CDR3 protein: CARSHLAGGDYGYTF. In DNA form, the CDR3 reads TGTGCCAGAAGCCATTTAGCAGGGGGCGACTATGGCTACACCTTC.

This rearrangement joins TRBV12-5 to TRBJ2-7, with 10 bases aligning to TRBD1. V lost 6 bases, J lost 5 bases, and 7 bases stayed unmatched. Germline values: CDR1 LGHNT, CDR2 FRNRAP. This CDR3 is built from 14 residues. The CDR3 region is CASGPGTGVHEQYF. The DNA for the CDR3 is TGTGCTAGTGGCCCCGGGACAGGGGTCCACGAGCAGTACTTC.

This chain joins TRBV6-1 and TRBJ2-2; 7 positions agree with TRBD2. V dropped 2 bases and J dropped 1; count of bases not matched to a gene: 4. CDR1 MNHNS and CDR2 SASEGT come from the germline V gene. There are 16 residues in the CDR3. The CDR3 reads CASSERASGNTGELFF. In nucleotides, the CDR3 is TGTGCCAGCAGTGAACGGGCTAGCGGGAACACCGGGGAGCTGTTTTTT.